These 7 T cell receptor beta chains originate from one sample sequenced in a study of cytomegalovirus exposure and HLA in healthy donors (dated 2017 in TCRdb). The library was made by the immunoSEQ multiplex PCR assay. TCRdb holds this immuneACCESS table with in-frame rearrangements only. Some clones are missing; in checked studies, unresolved V genes explain under half, and the rest has no known cause. This sample comprises more than 70,000 clones, less than 96% of them detected only once. The leading ten clones occupy 1.5% to 2% of the sample. Sequences were obtained from PBMCs. The receptor set was obtained from a man aged 18 to 35 in good health and CMV-seropositive.

The chain employs TRBV19 and TRBJ2-1, with 8 bases fitting TRBD1. Germline CDR1 is LNHDA and CDR2 is SQIVND (reference sequence). Germline trimming cut 5 bases from V and 8 bases from J; bases unmatched to any gene: 5. The CDR3 has 13 amino acids. CDR3 sequence reads: CASSAAGGDEQFF. In DNA form, the CDR3 reads TGTGCCAGTAGTGCTGCAGGGGGCGATGAGCAGTTCTTC.

The chain couples TRBV11-3 to TRBJ2-5; no definite D call. The CDR3 extends over 15 amino acids. V was shortened by 1 base and J by 3 bases, with 12 bases between the two germline ends. The germline V gene has CDR1 SGHNT and CDR2 YENEEA. The CDR3 nucleotides read TGTGCCAGCAGCTTAGGACGAGACATCGAAGAGACCCAGTACTTC. This codes for CASSLGRDIEETQYF.

The V gene is TRBV27, the J gene TRBJ2-7, with TRBD2 matching over 9 bases. J gave up 4 bases and V 7 bases, and 8 bases lay outside the gene matches. The germline V gene encodes CDR1 MNHEY and CDR2 SMNVEV (reference sequence). This CDR3 is 14 amino acids long. CDR3 region: CASIDSGSPYEQYF. The CDR3 nucleotides read TGTGCCAGCATAGATAGCGGGAGTCCATACGAGCAGTACTTC.

The J gene is TRBJ2-1, the V gene TRBV28; D gene uncertain. With 7 bases removed from V and 2 bases from J, the gap between germline ends came to 15 bases. CDR3 size: 15 residues. Germline V gene sequence: CDR1 MDHEN, CDR2 SYDVKM. This chain's CDR3 is CASKPPFAPYNEQFF. CDR3 nucleotide sequence: TGTGCCAGCAAGCCTCCATTCGCCCCCTACAATGAGCAGTTCTTC.

The V and J genes are TRBV9 and TRBJ2-2; 7 nucleotides line up with TRBD2. V lost 0 bases to trimming and J lost 0 bases; unmatched junction nucleotides: 2. CDR1 is SGDLS and CDR2 is YYNGEE in the germline V gene. The CDR3 runs to 16 residues. The CDR3, as DNA: TGTGCCAGCAGCGTAGGACTAGCACCGAACACCGGGGAGCTGTTTTTT. Translation: CASSVGLAPNTGELFF.

The V gene is TRBV18, the J gene TRBJ2-7; D remains ambiguous. The CDR3 is made up of 14 amino acids. With 3 bases removed from V and 6 bases from J, the gap between germline ends came to 15 bases. The germline gives CDR1 KGHSH, CDR2 LQKENI. In DNA, the CDR3 is TGTGCCAGCTCACCTTCCAGCCTTACGGGCGAGCAGTACTTC. This sequence encodes CASSPSSLTGEQYF.

V is TRBV7-3 and J is TRBJ1-2; D might be TRBD1 (6 bases). V dropped 5 bases and J dropped 7 bases, with 14 bases sitting between them. The CDR3 is 13 amino acids. Germline V gene sequence: CDR1 SGHTA, CDR2 FQGTGA. Here the CDR3 reads CASSPSRDIGYTF. The CDR3, as DNA: TGTGCCAGCAGCCCGTCCCGGGACATTGGCTACACCTTC.